The 28 T cell receptor beta chains listed next were all sequenced from one sample in a study of PD-1 blockade in mismatch repair-deficient tumors. Data came from immunoSEQ multiplex PCR; TCRdb stores just in-frame clones and leaves some out. The profile covers approximately 120,000 clones, with around 83% appearing a single time and 13% taken by the ten largest. Material: peripheral blood, obtained 44 weeks after starting pembrolizumab. Receptors originate from an adult with mismatch repair-deficient cancer.

The chain is built from TRBV6-5 and TRBJ2-2; no firm D call. Germline V gene data show CDR1 as MNHEY and CDR2 as SVGAGI. The CDR3 extends over 14 amino acids. Trimming took off 2 bases at V and 3 bases at J, with 7 bases between the two ends. CDR3: CASSYLRHTGELFF. For the CDR3, the DNA is TGTGCCAGCAGTTACCTAAGGCACACCGGGGAGCTGTTTTTT.

The rearrangement links TRBV4-1 to TRBJ2-2, with D unclear. Germline CDR1 and CDR2: MGHRA and YSYEKL. Trimming took off 1 base at V and 3 bases at J, with 6 bases between the two ends. The CDR3 spans 14 residues. CDR3 region: CASSQVGDTGELFF. CDR3 nucleotides: TGCGCCAGCAGCCAAGTTGGGGACACCGGGGAGCTGTTTTTT.

The rearrangement links TRBV5-1 to TRBJ1-2, with 8 bases aligning to TRBD1. Germline-derived CDR1 and CDR2 are SGHRS and YFSETQ. The CDR3 runs to 14 residues. J lost 4 bases, V lost 4 bases, and 6 bases had no gene match. The DNA of the CDR3 is TGCGCCAGCAGCATGACAGGGGTGGCCTATGGCTACACCTTC. This encodes CASSMTGVAYGYTF.

This clone was seen once. This sequence joins TRBV7-9 and TRBJ2-4; D assignment may be TRBD1 or TRBD2 (5 bases each). This CDR3 spans 15 amino acids. Germline V gives CDR1 SEHNR, CDR2 FQNEAQ (reference sequence). Between the trimmed V and J ends, which lost 4 bases and 7 bases, there was a span of 17 bases. The CDR3 sequence is CASSSSSGQRNIQYF. CDR3 DNA: TGTGCCAGCAGCTCATCCTCAGGGCAGCGGAACATTCAGTACTTC.

The chain joins TRBV5-1 to TRBJ2-1, with D maybe TRBD1 (6 bases). This CDR3 spans 13 amino acids. The V end was cut by 7 bases, the J end by 7 bases, with 15 bases between. CDR1 and CDR2 (germline): SGHRS, YFSETQ. The CDR3 here is CASRQAVLNEQFF. CDR3 DNA sequence: TGCGCCAGCCGACAGGCAGTGCTGAATGAGCAGTTCTTC.

The chain couples TRBV27 to TRBJ1-5; the D gene is possibly TRBD1 (6 bases). This CDR3 has 14 amino acids. The V and J ends lost 3 bases and 5 bases respectively, with 11 bases between them. Germline values: CDR1 MNHEY, CDR2 SMNVEV (reference sequence). CDR3 protein: CASSFGGLYQPQHF. DNA for the CDR3: TGTGCCAGCAGTTTCGGGGGCCTTTATCAGCCCCAGCATTTT.

The J gene is TRBJ1-5, the V gene TRBV4-1, with D possibly being TRBD1 (5 bases). Germline lookup yields CDR1 MGHRA and CDR2 YSYEKL. This CDR3 is built from 16 residues. With 0 bases removed from V and 4 bases from J, the gap between germline ends came to 13 bases. CDR3 bases: TGCGCCAGCAGCCAAGAGCCAGGACAAAAAAATCAGCCCCAGCATTTT. Translation: CASSQEPGQKNQPQHF.

This clone appeared a few times. The V gene is TRBV6-5, the J gene TRBJ1-2; D gene unclear. Germline V lookup: CDR1 MNHEY, CDR2 SVGAGI. The germline V and J ends were trimmed by 4 bases and 8 bases, with 11 bases remaining between them. The CDR3 runs 12 residues. CDR3 amino acids: CASSLAGRGYTF. CDR3 coding DNA: TGTGCCAGCAGTTTAGCGGGCCGCGGCTACACCTTC.

The chain carries TRBV13 and TRBJ1-2, with D maybe TRBD1 (5 bases). Germline CDR1 and CDR2: PRHDT and FYEKMQ (reference sequence). This CDR3 region has 14 residues. The V end was cut by 5 bases, the J end by 4 bases, with 14 bases between. CDR3 in amino acids: CASSQHSGTYGYTF. The CDR3 region has the DNA TGTGCCAGCAGCCAACATAGCGGGACCTATGGCTACACCTTC.

This chain joins TRBV6-5 and TRBJ2-7; tentatively, D is TRBD1 (6 bases). The CDR3 sequence is 13 residues long. Germline V gene lookup returns CDR1 MNHEY and CDR2 SVGAGI. V was pared by 2 bases and J by 4 bases, with 9 bases between. The CDR3 region is CASSYQGLYEQYF. The CDR3 DNA sequence: TGTGCCAGCAGTTACCAGGGGTTATACGAGCAGTACTTC.

This chain joins TRBV19 and TRBJ2-1, with 9 bases fitting TRBD2. CDR1 and CDR2 (germline): LNHDA, SQIVND (reference sequence). J was trimmed by 8 bases and V by 5 bases; bases with no gene match: 19. This CDR3 has 18 amino acids. The DNA of the CDR3 is TGTGCCAGTAGTGGGGGGACTTTCAGCGGGAGGAGGGAAGATGAGCAGTTCTTC. Residues: CASSGGTFSGRREDEQFF.

The CDR3 DNA reads as TGTGCCAGCAGCTCGACAGGGGAAGCTTTCTTT. As protein: CASSSTGEAFF. The chain couples TRBV7-9 to TRBJ1-1; 7 positions match TRBD1. There are 11 residues in the CDR3. Germline trimming cut 4 bases from V and 8 bases from J; bases unmatched to any gene: 1. The germline V gene encodes CDR1 SEHNR and CDR2 FQNEAQ (reference sequence).

V usage is TRBV29-1 and J usage is TRBJ1-1; D ambiguous. The V gene lost 3 bases and the J gene lost 2 bases, with 10 bases spanning the gap. In germline, CDR1 is SQVTM, CDR2 ANQGSEA. The length of the CDR3 is 13 residues. For the CDR3, the DNA is TGCAGCGTTGATCTTTCGGGAAACACTGAAGCTTTCTTT. The encoded protein is CSVDLSGNTEAFF.

This CDR3 reads CASSPAGGRETQYF. CDR3 nucleotide sequence: TGTGCCAGCAGTCCGGCGGGGGGAAGGGAGACCCAGTACTTC. V usage is TRBV5-4 and J usage is TRBJ2-5, with 8 bases fitting TRBD2. CDR1 SGHNT and CDR2 YYREEE come from the germline V gene (reference sequence). Trimming took 5 bases from V and 5 from J; bases not matched to a gene: 8. This CDR3 has 14 residues.

The table lists this clone with a count of one. The chain joins TRBV7-2 to TRBJ2-3, with D tentatively TRBD1 (5 bases). V shed 1 base and J shed 5 bases, with 10 bases lying between them. This CDR3 is built from 14 residues. Germline loops: CDR1 SGHTA, CDR2 FQGNSA. The CDR3 sequence is CASSLVAGRDTQYF. The CDR3 nucleotides are TGTGCCAGCAGCTTAGTGGCAGGGCGAGATACGCAGTATTTT.

V usage is TRBV10-3 and J usage is TRBJ2-5; perhaps D is TRBD1 or TRBD2 (5 bases each). Trimming shortened V by 3 bases and J by 5 bases, and 22 bases separated the two germline ends. Germline CDR1 and CDR2: ENHRY and SYGVKD. The CDR3 runs 17 residues. CDR3 amino acids: CAISDGAPGSFWETQYF. The DNA for the CDR3 is TGTGCCATCAGTGACGGGGCGCCGGGGTCTTTTTGGGAGACCCAGTACTTC.

The chain combines TRBV6-5 with TRBJ2-7; D is undetermined. The V and J ends lost 0 bases and 6 bases respectively, with 15 bases between them. The CDR3 extends over 15 amino acids. Germline V gene data show CDR1 as MNHEY and CDR2 as SVGAGI. This chain's CDR3 is CASSYSLGLNTEQYF. CDR3 nucleotide sequence: TGTGCCAGCAGTTACTCCTTGGGATTAAATACCGAGCAGTACTTC.

This clone has more than one count but fewer than ten. The chain has TRBV7-9 and TRBJ2-7; the match to TRBD2 covers 11 bases. Per germline, CDR1 SEHNR and CDR2 FQNEAQ (reference sequence). The CDR3 length is 13 residues. The ends lost 4 bases at V and 4 bases at J; junction bases unmatched: 0. In nucleotides, the CDR3 is TGTGCCAGCAGCTCTAGCGGGAGGTACGAGCAGTACTTC. Its translation: CASSSSGRYEQYF.

The chain is built from TRBV9 and TRBJ2-3; D call uncertain. The CDR3 is 16 amino acids. The germline V and J ends were trimmed by 0 bases and 1 base, with 12 bases remaining between them. The germline V gene has CDR1 SGDLS and CDR2 YYNGEE. CDR3 sequence: CASSVGPGSGTDTQYF. The CDR3 DNA reads TGTGCCAGCAGCGTAGGCCCCGGCTCAGGCACAGATACGCAGTATTTT.

V gene TRBV5-8 combines with J gene TRBJ2-7; 11 positions match TRBD1. The junction had 6 bases not matched to a gene; V was cut back by 4 bases and J by 3 bases. CDR1 and CDR2 from the germline V gene are SGHTS and YDEGEE. This CDR3 spans 15 amino acids. The CDR3 nucleotides are TGTGCCAGCAGCCTGTCGGGACAGGGGGTCTACGAGCAGTACTTC. It encodes CASSLSGQGVYEQYF. The full variable domain, completed using reference TRBV5-8 and TRBJ2-7, is EAGVTQSPTHLIKTRGQQATLRCSPISGHTSVYWYQQALGLGLQFLLWYDEGEERNRGNFPPRFSGRQFPNYSSELNVNALELEDSALYLCASSLSGQGVYEQYFGPGTRLTVT.

The chain combines TRBV5-1 with TRBJ2-2; D not resolved. Per the germline V gene, CDR1 is SGHRS and CDR2 is YFSETQ. V lost 0 bases to trimming and J lost 0 bases, with 9 bases between them. The CDR3 covers 16 residues. CDR3 sequence: CASSLDLPTNTGELFF. The CDR3 nucleotides read TGCGCCAGCAGCTTGGATCTGCCAACGAACACCGGGGAGCTGTTTTTT.

The V call is TRBV10-2, the J call TRBJ1-5; possible D gene TRBD1, 5 bases. CDR3 length: 15 residues. V lost 1 base to trimming and J lost 4 bases, with 11 bases between them. From germline, CDR1 is WSHSY and CDR2 SAAADI. As DNA, the CDR3 is TGCGCCAGCAGTGAGTTCGGGGGGAGTAATCAGCCCCAGCATTTT. Translated: CASSEFGGSNQPQHF.

The V and J genes are TRBV4-1 and TRBJ2-5; the match to TRBD2 covers 7 bases. This CDR3 has 15 amino acids. Looked up from germline, CDR1 is MGHRA and CDR2 is YSYEKL. Trimming cost V 6 bases and J 1 base; bases outside gene matches: 8. CDR3 nucleotides: TGCGCCAGCAGACGAGCGGGGACGTTCCAAGAGACCCAGTACTTC. It translates to CASRRAGTFQETQYF.

With respect to this clone: Other DNA sequences in this sample translate to the same CDR3. The chain carries TRBV7-9 and TRBJ2-2; D gene ambiguous. The length of the CDR3 is 11 residues. Germline V lookup: CDR1 SEHNR, CDR2 FQNEAQ (reference sequence). Between the trimmed V and J ends, which lost 2 bases and 5 bases, there was a span of 0 bases. The CDR3 coding sequence is TGTGCCAGCAGCTTAACCGGGGAGCTGTTTTTT. Translated, it gives CASSLTGELFF.

The chain couples TRBV2 to TRBJ1-1; a possible D gene is TRBD1 (6 bases). Trimming shortened V by 6 bases and J by 3 bases, and 14 bases separated the two germline ends. The CDR3 extends over 14 amino acids. CDR1 SNHLY and CDR2 FYNNEI come from the germline V gene. Written as DNA, the CDR3 is TGTGCCAGCAGAAACAGGGTATTGCACACTGAAGCTTTCTTT. Translating gives CASRNRVLHTEAFF.

The gene calls are TRBV27 and TRBJ1-5; tentative D call: TRBD1 (5 bases). The CDR3 runs 15 residues. V was shortened by 3 bases and J by 2 bases, with 11 bases between the two germline ends. CDR1 is MNHEY, CDR2 SMNVEV, per germline (reference sequence). The DNA of the CDR3 is TGTGCCAGCAGTTTTCGGGGGACGGGCAATCAGCCCCAGCATTTT. Its protein is CASSFRGTGNQPQHF.

The CDR3 reads CASSISSGFYNEQFF. CDR3 nucleotides: TGTGCCAGCAGCATATCTAGCGGGTTCTACAATGAGCAGTTCTTC. The rearrangement uses TRBV9 and TRBJ2-1; 8 nucleotides agree with TRBD2. Germline V gene sequence: CDR1 SGDLS, CDR2 YYNGEE. The CDR3 loop spans 15 amino acids. With 4 bases clipped from V and 3 bases from J, the junction kept 6 bases outside the gene matches.

The genes are TRBV4-1 and TRBJ1-5, with D unresolved. The V gene's germline CDR1 is MGHRA and CDR2 YSYEKL. The V gene lost 0 bases and the J gene lost 0 bases, with 9 bases spanning the gap. This CDR3 has 16 residues. The CDR3 DNA follows: TGCGCCAGCAGCCAAGATTCAGGCTATAGCAATCAGCCCCAGCATTTT. It specifies CASSQDSGYSNQPQHF.